The source of this T cell receptor beta chain is a study of prognosis after radiotherapy for stage I lung cancer. Study-wide context: Seven of the patients had squamous cell carcinoma tumors, while roughly twelve had adenocarcinoma tumors. With a biologically effective dose of at least 100 Gy, radiotherapy took the form of SBRT split into 3 to 5 fractions. Distant metastases struck a handful of patients a median of roughly 7 months after radiotherapy; about 16 showed no significant progression.

Amplification of TCR beta CDR3 from genomic DNA used two-round multiplex PCR. Initially, in first-round PCR, primers specific to each TRBV and TRBJ gene were used. TCRdb re-called the multiplex PCR reads with MiXCR, one entry per CDR3 protein. The table lists around 59,000 distinct CDR3 sequences, approximately 26% of them singletons. There were six milliliters of peripheral blood drawn at each of two time points. This clonotype has ten or more counts. Germline values: CDR1 SGHNT, CDR2 YYREEE (reference sequence). V lost 4 bases and J lost 4, with 14 bases in between. This CDR3 comprises 14 residues. The sample consisted of PBMCs, taken before or after stereotactic body radiation therapy (not recorded which). The TCR comes from a donor at least 50 years old with non-small cell lung cancer. The chain employs TRBV5-4 and TRBJ1-2; no clear D. The CDR3 is CASSPDRVVYGYTF. Written as DNA, the CDR3 is TGTGCCAGCAGCCCTGATAGGGTTGTCTATGGCTACACCTTC.